Shown below are 20 T cell receptor beta chains from a single sample sequenced in a study of long-term antiretroviral therapy in people with HIV. They ran version v3.0 of the immunoSEQ assay at survey level. The repertoire was sequenced with immunoSEQ multiplex PCR; TCRdb's copy has only in-frame clones and lacks some. In the table there are approximately 35,000 clones, 70% to 90% of which are singletons. The sample here was unsorted PBMCs, taken 2.2 years after starting antiretroviral therapy. The origin of the receptors is a man between 18 and 29 years old with HIV.

The rearrangement links TRBV7-3 to TRBJ1-1; D may be TRBD1 (5 bases). The V end was cut by 5 bases, the J end by 5 bases, with 18 bases between. The CDR3 consists of 15 residues. Germline CDR1 SGHTA, CDR2 FQGTGA. CDR3 amino acids: CASSHIRRGGTEAFF. As DNA, the CDR3 is TGTGCCAGCAGCCATATTCGGCGGGGGGGAACTGAAGCTTTCTTT.

The V and J genes are TRBV19 and TRBJ1-1; 8 bases line up with TRBD1. After removal of 9 bases from V and 4 bases from J, the junction contained 4 bases not matched to a gene. The germline V gene has CDR1 LNHDA and CDR2 SQIVND (reference sequence). The CDR3 runs to 12 residues. The CDR3 loop is CASAGGGTEAFF. The CDR3 bases are TGTGCCAGCGCAGGGGGCGGCACTGAAGCTTTCTTT. Full variable domain (rest looked up from reference TRBV19 and TRBJ1-1): DGGITQSPKYLFRKEGQNVTLSCEQNLNHDAMYWYRQDPGQGLRLIYYSQIVNDFQKGDIAEGYSVSREKKESFPLTVTSAQKNPTAFYLCASAGGGTEAFFGQGTRLTVV.

V is TRBV11-2 and J is TRBJ2-3, with D perhaps TRBD2 (5 bases). V was shortened by 0 bases and J by 5 bases, with 15 bases between the two germline ends. Germline V gene lookup returns CDR1 SGHAT and CDR2 FQNNGV. The CDR3 has 16 residues. The CDR3: CASSLEYSGLEDTQYF. CDR3 DNA sequence: TGTGCCAGCAGCTTAGAGTATTCGGGATTGGAAGATACGCAGTATTTT. The variable domain in full, with the rest retrieved from reference TRBV11-2 and TRBJ2-3, is EAGVAQSPRYKIIEKRQSVAFWCNPISGHATLYWYQQILGQGPKLLIQFQNNGVVDDSQLPKDRFSAERLKGVDSTLKIQPAKLEDSAVYLCASSLEYSGLEDTQYFGPGTRLTVL.

This chain uses TRBV10-3 with TRBJ2-7, with a tentative D call TRBD1 (5 bases). Trimming removed 1 base at V and 0 bases at J, with 16 bases between. Germline CDR1 ENHRY, CDR2 SYGVKD. CDR3 length equals 17 residues. This chain's CDR3 is CAISEFLAGPVSYEQYF. DNA for the CDR3: TGTGCCATCAGTGAGTTTTTAGCAGGGCCCGTCTCCTACGAGCAGTACTTC.

This chain connects TRBV6-1 to TRBJ2-3; 9 bases align to TRBD1. There are 16 residues in the CDR3. Germline V gene sequence: CDR1 MNHNS, CDR2 SASEGT. Unmatched junction bases numbered 9, after V lost 2 bases and J lost 6 bases. CDR3 DNA sequence: TGTGCCAGCAGTGAAATCGCTAACAGGGGGCTTGATACGCAGTATTTT. Protein sequence: CASSEIANRGLDTQYF.

The chain carries TRBV28 and TRBJ2-5; TRBD1 matches at 7 bases. Trimming took 3 bases from V and 2 from J; bases not matched to a gene: 6. Germline lookup yields CDR1 MDHEN and CDR2 SYDVKM. The CDR3 consists of 15 residues. The CDR3 DNA is TGTGCCAGCAGTTTTTGGGAGACAGGGCAAGAGACCCAGTACTTC. It specifies CASSFWETGQETQYF.

J is TRBJ2-7 and V is TRBV29-1; TRBD2 matches 10 bases. J was trimmed by 6 bases and V by 4 bases; bases with no gene match: 9. Germline CDR1 reads SQVTM; CDR2 reads ANQGSEA. The CDR3 contains 14 residues. CDR3 nucleotides: TGCAGCGTTGGCGATGCTAGCGGGAGTTCCGAGCAGTACTTC. As protein: CSVGDASGSSEQYF.

The CDR3 is CASSVDRGTEAFF. CDR3 DNA sequence: TGTGCCAGCAGTGTAGACAGGGGCACTGAAGCTTTCTTT. The chain recombines TRBV6-5 with TRBJ1-1; 8 positions match TRBD1. CDR3 size: 13 residues. Germline V gene lookup returns CDR1 MNHEY and CDR2 SVGAGI. Unmatched junction bases numbered 3, after V lost 5 bases and J lost 4 bases.

CDR3: CASSTGQGSYEQYF. The CDR3 nucleotides read TGTGCCAGCAGCACGGGACAGGGGAGCTACGAGCAGTACTTC. The V gene is TRBV9, the J gene TRBJ2-7; 10 bases map to TRBD1. Germline V gene data show CDR1 as SGDLS and CDR2 as YYNGEE. This CDR3 region has 14 residues. J lost 3 bases, V lost 4 bases, and 4 bases had no gene match.

The V and J genes are TRBV11-2 and TRBJ2-1, with 13 bases lining up with TRBD2. This CDR3 contains 16 residues. The ends lost 1 base at V and 6 bases at J; junction bases unmatched: 3. Germline assignment: CDR1 SGHAT and CDR2 FQNNGV. CDR3 residues: CASSLVTSGGGNEQFF. The DNA for the CDR3 is TGTGCCAGCAGCTTAGTTACTAGCGGGGGGGGCAATGAGCAGTTCTTC.

V gene TRBV6-1 combines with J gene TRBJ1-1, with a weak D call TRBD1 (5 bases). The germline CDR1 and CDR2 sequences are MNHNS and SASEGT. The V end was cut by 11 bases, the J end by 1 base, with 11 bases between. The CDR3 runs 12 residues. CDR3 in amino acids: CALRQSNTEAFF. The CDR3, as DNA: TGTGCCTTAAGACAGTCGAACACTGAAGCTTTCTTT.

This chain links TRBV9 with TRBJ2-7; 9 positions agree with TRBD2. The germline V gene has CDR1 SGDLS and CDR2 YYNGEE. The CDR3 has 15 amino acids. V was pared by 0 bases and J by 3 bases, with 4 bases of the junction left unmatched. This CDR3 reads CASSVELAGFYEQYF. CDR3 bases: TGTGCCAGCAGCGTAGAGCTAGCGGGGTTCTACGAGCAGTACTTC.

This chain links TRBV7-9 with TRBJ2-4; no clear D. Germline CDR1 reads SEHNR; CDR2 reads FQNEAQ (reference sequence). V lost 7 bases to trimming and J lost 3 bases, with 4 bases between them. This CDR3 region has 11 residues. CDR3 sequence (DNA): TGTGCCAGCAATGACAAAAACATTCAGTACTTC. It encodes CASNDKNIQYF.

CDR3 region: CASSPSVYNEQFF. The CDR3 nucleotides are TGTGCCAGCAGTCCCTCCGTATACAATGAGCAGTTCTTC. The chain carries TRBV6-5 and TRBJ2-1, with D unclear. The CDR3 totals 13 residues. The V gene lost 5 bases and the J gene lost 4 bases, with 9 bases spanning the gap. Germline V lookup: CDR1 MNHEY, CDR2 SVGAGI.

The genes are TRBV11-3 and TRBJ2-1; weak D call: TRBD2 (5 bases). CDR3 length: 13 residues. V lost 5 bases to trimming and J lost 5 bases, with 10 bases between them. Germline loops: CDR1 SGHNT, CDR2 YENEEA. The CDR3 loop reads CASSVSGNNEQFF. CDR3 nucleotide sequence: TGTGCCAGCAGCGTCAGCGGTAACAATGAGCAGTTCTTC.

This clone was seen a single time. The chain is built from TRBV11-2 and TRBJ1-1; 7 bases match TRBD1. The CDR3 contains 14 residues. With 3 bases clipped from V and 2 bases from J, the junction kept 3 bases outside the gene matches. The germline gives CDR1 SGHAT, CDR2 FQNNGV. This chain's CDR3 is CASSLGQRNTEAFF. The CDR3 DNA reads TGTGCCAGCAGCTTGGGACAGCGAAACACTGAAGCTTTCTTT.

The chain couples TRBV2 to TRBJ2-2; 10 bases align to TRBD1. Trimming at V came to 3 bases and at J to 5 bases, leaving 6 bases not matched to a gene. Germline V gene lookup returns CDR1 SNHLY and CDR2 FYNNEI. The CDR3 has 16 residues. The CDR3 nucleotides read TGTGCCAGCAGTGATCTTAGACAGGGGGCGACCGGGGAGCTGTTTTTT. Protein: CASSDLRQGATGELFF.

The chain combines TRBV7-8 with TRBJ2-1; D is possibly TRBD2 (5 bases). This CDR3 has 14 amino acids. Trimming shortened V by 8 bases and J by 0 bases, and 11 bases separated the two germline ends. CDR1 and CDR2 from the germline V gene are SGHVS and FQNEAQ. DNA of the CDR3: TGTGCCAGCGGCGGGTCTAGCTCCTACAATGAGCAGTTCTTC. Encoded protein: CASGGSSSYNEQFF.

The chain recombines TRBV4-1 with TRBJ2-5; weak D call: TRBD1 (5 bases). Germline V gene sequence: CDR1 MGHRA, CDR2 YSYEKL. The V end was cut by 4 bases, the J end by 1 base, with 13 bases between. The CDR3 consists of 15 residues. CDR3 in DNA: TGCGCCAGCAGCCCGTTTTTGGGGCCCCAAGAGACCCAGTACTTC. Protein product: CASSPFLGPQETQYF.

The chain employs TRBV30 and TRBJ2-5; tentatively, D is TRBD2 (6 bases). Germline V gives CDR1 GTSNPN, CDR2 SVGIG (reference sequence). V was cut by 8 bases and J by 2 bases, with 12 bases left in between. This CDR3 region has 12 residues. The DNA of the CDR3 is TGTGCCCATTCTCGGGGGCAAGAGACCCAGTACTTC. Protein sequence: CAHSRGQETQYF. The variable domain in full, completed from reference TRBV30 and TRBJ2-5, reads SQTIHQWPATLVQPVGSPLSLECTVEGTSNPNLYWYRQAAGRGLQLLFYSVGIGQISSEVPQNLSASRPQDRQFILSSKKLLLSDSGFYLCAHSRGQETQYFGPGTRLLVL.